This passage covers 3 T cell receptor beta chains from one sample sequenced in a study of yellow fever vaccine responses in identical twins. A single record per CDR3 protein comes from TCRdb applying MiXCR to the RT-PCR reads. Of under 30,000 distinct CDR3 sequences listed, roughly 73% are singletons. The material sequenced was T cells from blood (PBMCs), unsorted or a sorted subset (not recorded which), taken before or after yellow fever vaccination (not recorded which). These receptors all come from a woman between 18 and 29 years old who received the yellow fever vaccine.

The chain couples TRBV7-6 to TRBJ2-2, with TRBD1 identical over 9 bases. CDR1 SGHVS and CDR2 FNYEAQ come from the germline V gene. The length of the CDR3 is 18 residues. The ends lost 1 base at V and 5 bases at J; junction bases unmatched: 11. The CDR3 sequence is CASSLVRWTGVQTGELFF. Here the CDR3 DNA reads TGTGCCAGCAGCTTAGTGAGGTGGACAGGGGTTCAAACCGGGGAGCTGTTTTTT.

This chain joins TRBV28 and TRBJ2-2, with 8 bases matching TRBD1. The junction had 10 bases not matched to a gene; V was cut back by 5 bases and J by 5 bases. Germline CDR1 reads MDHEN; CDR2 reads SYDVKM. The CDR3 has 16 residues. As DNA, the CDR3 is TGTGCCAGCAGTCCCCAGGGCAGGGGGCCTACCGGGGAGCTGTTTTTT. The encoded protein is CASSPQGRGPTGELFF. Based on the CDR3 plus reference TRBV28 and TRBJ2-2, the full variable domain is DVKVTQSSRYLVKRTGEKVFLECVQDMDHENMFWYRQDPGLGLRLIYFSYDVKMKEKGDIPEGYSVSREKKERFSLILESASTNQTSMYLCASSPQGRGPTGELFFGEGSRLTVL.

The sample holds a few counts of this clonotype. V is TRBV6-2 or TRBV6-3 and J is TRBJ2-3; possibly TRBD1 for D (5 bases). The ends were cut back, 0 bases at V and 2 bases at J, with 9 bases in the middle. Germline V gene sequence: CDR1 MNHEY, CDR2 SVGEGT. This CDR3 is built from 15 residues. The CDR3 loop is CASSYSGAITDTQYF. As DNA, the CDR3 is TGTGCCAGCAGTTACTCTGGGGCTATCACAGATACGCAGTATTTT.